This T cell receptor (beta chain) was retrieved from a study of control samples from healthy donors and cancer patients. Profiled with immunoSEQ multiplex PCR; TCRdb holds only in-frame clones, not every one. The table has about 50,000 clones, around nine tenths seen once. The origin of this receptor is a man in his fifties or sixties with head and neck cancer. Sequencing input: PBMCs.

The CDR3 region is CAWTMGLAVGNQETQYF. Written as DNA, the CDR3 is TGTGCCTGGACCATGGGACTAGCGGTGGGGAACCAAGAGACCCAGTACTTC. This sequence joins TRBV30 and TRBJ2-5; 11 nucleotides align to TRBD2. The CDR3 contains 17 residues. Germline V lookup: CDR1 GTSNPN, CDR2 SVGIG (reference sequence). The V gene end was trimmed by 4 bases and the J gene end by 0 bases; junction bases not matched to a gene: 10. Full variable domain (remainder filled in from reference TRBV30 and TRBJ2-5): SQTIHQWPATLVQPVGSPLSLECTVEGTSNPNLYWYRQAAGRGLQLLFYSVGIGQISSEVPQNLSASRPQDRQFILSSKKLLLSDSGFYLCAWTMGLAVGNQETQYFGPGTRLLVL.